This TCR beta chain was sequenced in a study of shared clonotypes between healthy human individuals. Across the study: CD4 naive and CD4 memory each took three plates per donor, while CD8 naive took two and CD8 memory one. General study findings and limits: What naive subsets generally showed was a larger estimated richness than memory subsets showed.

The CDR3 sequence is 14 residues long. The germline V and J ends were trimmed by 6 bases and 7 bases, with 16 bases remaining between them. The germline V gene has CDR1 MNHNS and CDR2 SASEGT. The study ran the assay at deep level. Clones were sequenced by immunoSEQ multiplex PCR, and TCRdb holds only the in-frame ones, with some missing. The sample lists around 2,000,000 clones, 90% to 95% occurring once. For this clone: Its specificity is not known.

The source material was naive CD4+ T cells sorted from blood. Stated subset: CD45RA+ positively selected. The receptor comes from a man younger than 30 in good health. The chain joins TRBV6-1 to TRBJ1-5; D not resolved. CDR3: CASRRDPGGQPQHF. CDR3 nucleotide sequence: TGTGCCAGCAGACGAGACCCAGGCGGACAGCCCCAGCATTTT.